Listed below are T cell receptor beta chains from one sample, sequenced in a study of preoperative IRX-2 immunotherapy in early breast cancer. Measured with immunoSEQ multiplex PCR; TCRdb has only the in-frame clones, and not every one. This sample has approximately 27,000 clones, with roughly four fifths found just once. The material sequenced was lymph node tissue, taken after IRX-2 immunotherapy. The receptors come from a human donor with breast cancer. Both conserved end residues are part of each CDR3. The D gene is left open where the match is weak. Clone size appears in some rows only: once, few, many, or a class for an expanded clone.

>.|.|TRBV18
CASSPQGLGSYEQYF
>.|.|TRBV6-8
CASSYLVNQLNTEAFF
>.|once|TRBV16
CASSLRTEAFF
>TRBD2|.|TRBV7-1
CASSLEGLAGNTGELFF
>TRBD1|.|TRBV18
CASSPGQPQETQYF
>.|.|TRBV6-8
CATAPARRGSGTDTQYF
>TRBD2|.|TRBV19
CASSISLAGANNEQFF
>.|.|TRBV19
CASGFRGLNTGELFF
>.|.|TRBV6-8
CASSYGGRAYGYTF
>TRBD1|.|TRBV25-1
CASSEYTGTGGKAFF
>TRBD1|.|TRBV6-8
CASSPRQGETQYF
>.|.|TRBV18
CASSPPAGQRGYTF
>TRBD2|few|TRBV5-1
CASSFEGLDTDTQYF
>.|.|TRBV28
CASSFEYTGYTF
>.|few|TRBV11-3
CASSQGNSGNTIYF
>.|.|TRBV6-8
CASRSPGLVYGYTF
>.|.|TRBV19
CASSTADHSNQPQHF
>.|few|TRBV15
CASSFLTLREETQYF
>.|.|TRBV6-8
CASSDQPNTEAFF
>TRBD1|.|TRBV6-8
CASGRRDRGTYGYTF
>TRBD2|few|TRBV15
CATSRDVGLAGYTGELFF
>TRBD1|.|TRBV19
CASSRQGVGVTEAFF
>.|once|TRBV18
CASSPEQRPEFF
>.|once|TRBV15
CATSRDPGSHSPLHF
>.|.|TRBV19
CASKNTGELFF
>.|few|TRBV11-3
CASSFRTTGQNTEAFF
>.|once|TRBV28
CASSSLGPGNQPQHF
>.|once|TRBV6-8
CASAPQGSYGYTF
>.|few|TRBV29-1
CSARTSGNTIYF
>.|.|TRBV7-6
CASSRPATATGELFF
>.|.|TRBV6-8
CASSWDGKNIQYF
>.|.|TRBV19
CASRVTGYSNQPQHF
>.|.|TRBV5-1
CASSLGQQNTEAFF
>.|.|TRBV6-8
CASSQTGPQETQYF
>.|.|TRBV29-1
CSVLRAVRDTQYF
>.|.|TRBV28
CASRDLKGNQPQHF
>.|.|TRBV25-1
CASSGGQPYNEQFF
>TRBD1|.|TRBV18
CASSPGQEYNEQFF
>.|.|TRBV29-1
CSVVGDSGGYTF
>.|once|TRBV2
CASSEEYGGNQPQHF
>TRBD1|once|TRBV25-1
CASHPGQGRVSPLHF
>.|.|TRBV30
CAWSPGHLNSPLHF
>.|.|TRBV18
CASSPGQLYSNQPQHF
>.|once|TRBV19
CASRSLQETNSPLHF
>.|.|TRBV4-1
CASSQKGEGLYNQPQHF
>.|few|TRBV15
CATSRDQLNEKLFF